These 20 T cell receptor beta chains share one sample of origin, sequenced in a study of human T cells and chemical hapten exposure. Noted time point: pre-sensitization, week 0. Treatment given: therapeutic diphenylcyclopropenone sensitization with weekly scalp DPC. TCRdb called the RACE reads again in MiXCR, with one record for every CDR3 protein. The profile shows 85,000 to 100,000 distinct CDR3 sequences, about a tenth of them singletons. The sequences come from whole blood, collected in connection with sensitization to the hapten diphenylcyclopropenone (DPC). Receptor source: a woman in her fifties or sixties with alopecia areata. Some clones in this sample may be carry-over from other donors' samples.

The chain employs TRBV5-1 and TRBJ2-1, with 8 bases that match TRBD2. CDR1 and CDR2 from the germline V gene are SGHRS and YFSETQ. The CDR3 covers 16 residues. The ends lost 4 bases at V and 4 bases at J; junction bases unmatched: 10. The chain's CDR3 is CASSRGLAGWYNEQFF. The CDR3 bases are TGCGCCAGCAGCCGGGGGCTAGCGGGTTGGTACAATGAGCAGTTCTTC.

This clonotype has only a few counts. V and J are TRBV7-9 and TRBJ2-1; D gene unclear. CDR3 length: 14 amino acids. The V end lost 3 bases, the J end lost 7 bases, and 13 bases lay between the germline ends. Germline CDR1 is SEHNR and CDR2 is FQNEAQ (reference sequence). CDR3 amino acids: CASSFEPPRNEQFF. CDR3 sequence (DNA): TGTGCCAGCAGCTTCGAACCCCCGAGGAATGAGCAGTTCTTC.

The gene calls are TRBV7-9 and TRBJ1-3, with D unresolved. The CDR3 consists of 15 residues. Trimming took 0 bases from V and 0 from J, leaving 6 bases between them. Germline loops: CDR1 SEHNR, CDR2 FQNEAQ (reference sequence). The chain's CDR3 is CASSLAGFSGNTIYF. The DNA for the CDR3 is TGTGCCAGCAGCTTAGCGGGATTCTCTGGAAACACCATATATTTT. The full variable domain, its missing parts supplied by reference TRBV7-9 and TRBJ1-3, is DTGVSQNPRHKITKRGQNVTFRCDPISEHNRLYWYRQTLGQGPEFLTYFQNEAQLEKSRLLSDRFSAERPKGSFSTLEIQRTEQGDSAMYLCASSLAGFSGNTIYFGEGSWLTVV.

This clonotype has a handful of counts. CDR3 DNA: TGTGCCAGCAGCCCCCTTCAGGGGCTAGCGGGGGGAAACACCGGGGAGCTGTTTTTT. Encoded protein: CASSPLQGLAGGNTGELFF. V is TRBV11-2 and J is TRBJ2-2; 11 positions match TRBD2. In germline, CDR1 is SGHAT, CDR2 FQNNGV. This CDR3 spans 19 amino acids. The V and J ends lost 5 bases and 2 bases, in that order; junction bases with no gene match: 13.

This clonotype turned up a few times. In DNA, the CDR3 is TGCGCCAGCAGTGAAAGGGGCAGGGAGACCCAGTACTTC. It specifies CASSERGRETQYF. The rearrangement links TRBV10-1 to TRBJ2-5; D possibly corresponds to TRBD1 (5 bases). The CDR3 is made up of 13 amino acids. V lost 3 bases and J 5 bases, leaving 10 bases between the germline ends. The germline CDR1 and CDR2 sequences are WNHNN and SYGVQD (reference sequence).

The table lists this clonotype with many counts. One junction end disagrees with the germline gene, perhaps due to a read error. This chain joins TRBV5-1 and TRBJ2-6, with 9 bases that match TRBD1. Germline CDR1 SGHRS, CDR2 YFSETQ. The CDR3 has 17 residues. The CDR3 sequence is CASSLEQGALGANVLTF. CDR3 nucleotides: TGCGCCAGCAGTTTGGAACAGGGGGCCCTCGGGGCCAACGTCCTGACTTTC.

The chain recombines TRBV20-1 with TRBJ2-7; D remains unclear. V was shortened by 6 bases and J by 6 bases, with 21 bases between the two germline ends. The CDR3 has 14 amino acids. The germline CDR1 and CDR2 sequences are DFQATT and SNEGSKA (reference sequence). The CDR3 DNA is TGCAGTGCCCACGATCCCAAACGACAAACCGAGCAGTACTTC. This sequence encodes CSAHDPKRQTEQYF.

This clonotype was seen many times. The chain employs TRBV4-2 and TRBJ2-7; D gene unclear. Looked up from germline, CDR1 is LGHNA and CDR2 is YNFKEQ. The CDR3 extends over 14 amino acids. Trimming left V 4 bases short and J 0 bases short, with 10 bases between. The chain's CDR3 is CASSREQVSYEQYF. For the CDR3, the DNA is TGTGCCAGCAGCCGAGAGCAGGTCTCCTACGAGCAGTACTTC.

The chain combines TRBV6-2 or TRBV6-3 with TRBJ2-3, with D possibly matching TRBD2 (5 bases). Germline CDR1 reads MNHEY; CDR2 reads SVGEGT. The CDR3 sequence is 16 residues long. The germline V and J ends were trimmed by 7 bases and 1 base, with 18 bases remaining between them. CDR3 region: CASKLLGDLGTDTQYF. The CDR3 DNA follows: TGTGCCAGCAAACTTCTGGGAGATCTTGGCACAGATACGCAGTATTTT.

This clonotype was counted at least ten times. The rearrangement links TRBV3-1 to TRBJ2-1; TRBD2 is a possible D gene (5 bases). There are 14 residues in the CDR3. Trimming took off 0 bases at V and 3 bases at J, with 6 bases between the two ends. Germline V lookup: CDR1 LGHDT, CDR2 YNNKEL (reference sequence). CDR3 residues: CASSQEGSYNEQFF. For the CDR3, the DNA is TGTGCCAGCAGCCAAGAGGGGAGCTACAATGAGCAGTTCTTC.

The table lists this clonotype with many counts. The gene calls are TRBV12-5 and TRBJ2-1; TRBD1 is a possible D gene (8 bases). The CDR3 covers 14 residues. Trimming removed 8 bases at V and 7 bases at J, with 18 bases between. CDR1 is LGHNT and CDR2 is FRNRAP in the germline V gene. Here the CDR3 reads CASIQQGGPNEQFF. CDR3 bases: TGTGCTAGTATTCAACAGGGGGGGCCGAATGAGCAGTTCTTC. Combining the CDR3 with reference TRBV12-5 and TRBJ2-1 gives the whole variable domain DARVTQTPRHKVTEMGQEVTMRCQPILGHNTVFWYRQTMMQGLELLAYFRNRAPLDDSGMPKDRFSAEMPDATLATLKIQPSEPRDSAVYFCASIQQGGPNEQFFGPGTRLTVL.

This clonotype occurred a few times. The V and J genes are TRBV12-3 or TRBV12-4 and TRBJ2-7; 8 positions agree with TRBD2. The CDR3 runs 15 residues. V dropped 1 base and J dropped 4; count of bases not matched to a gene: 6. The CDR3 loop is CASSLEGGGLYEQYF. In DNA, the CDR3 is TGTGCCAGCAGTTTAGAAGGCGGGGGGCTGTACGAGCAGTACTTC.

Regarding this clonotype: A much bigger clone sits one base away, suggesting this may be a read error. J is TRBJ2-7 and V is TRBV18; D is unresolved. Germline V gives CDR1 KGHSH, CDR2 LQKENI. There are 12 residues in the CDR3. The DNA of the CDR3 is TGTGTCAGCTCACCACCTTACTACGAGCAGTACTTC. Residues: CVSSPPYYEQYF.

This clonotype appeared many times. The chain employs TRBV5-1 and TRBJ2-1; TRBD2 agrees at 8 bases. Looked up from germline, CDR1 is SGHRS and CDR2 is YFSETQ. This CDR3 spans 17 amino acids. Trimming took 4 bases from V and 2 from J; bases not matched to a gene: 11. The CDR3 DNA reads TGCGCCAGCAGCAACCCCAGCGGGGGCTTACCCTACAATGAGCAGTTCTTC. As protein: CASSNPSGGLPYNEQFF.

This clonotype was found a few times. This sequence joins TRBV7-9 and TRBJ1-2; 7 bases are a match to TRBD1. There are 14 residues in the CDR3. The germline CDR1 and CDR2 sequences are SEHNR and FQNEAQ (reference sequence). Unmatched junction bases numbered 9, after V lost 4 bases and J lost 7 bases. The CDR3: CASSSGDSKTGYTF. The DNA for the CDR3 is TGTGCCAGCAGCTCAGGGGACAGTAAGACTGGCTACACCTTC.

Many counts were recorded for this clonotype. This chain joins TRBV28 and TRBJ1-2, with D perhaps TRBD1 (5 bases). Trimming shortened V by 6 bases and J by 6 bases, and 23 bases separated the two germline ends. The CDR3 loop spans 16 amino acids. Germline assignment: CDR1 MDHEN and CDR2 SYDVKM. The CDR3 region is CASSFGGYERRDGYTF. As DNA, the CDR3 is TGTGCCAGCAGCTTTGGGGGGTACGAAAGAAGGGATGGCTACACCTTC.

In its sample, this clonotype was seen many times. The rearrangement uses TRBV12-3 or TRBV12-4 and TRBJ1-2; D ambiguous. V lost 3 bases and J lost 0, with 11 bases in between. The CDR3 contains 15 residues. The CDR3 sequence: CASSFEGSTNYGYTF. In DNA form, the CDR3 reads TGTGCCAGCAGTTTTGAGGGCAGCACTAACTATGGCTACACCTTC.

This clonotype was counted ten times or more. A read error may account for a junction end that differs from germline. This rearrangement joins TRBV20-1 to TRBJ1-6, with D unclear. The CDR3 has 12 amino acids. The germline V gene has CDR1 DFQATT and CDR2 SNEGSKA (reference sequence). CDR3 region: CSAGEAHSPLHF. CDR3 DNA sequence: TGCAGTGCTGGAGAGGCCCATTCACCCCTCCACTTT.

This clonotype is a singleton in its sample. The chain carries TRBV7-2 and TRBJ2-2; D remains ambiguous. Trimming pared 6 bases from V and 6 bases from J, leaving 5 bases between. Germline CDR1 reads SGHTA; CDR2 reads FQGNSA. The CDR3 runs 11 residues. The CDR3 DNA reads as TGTGCCAGCAGAAGCTCCGGGGAGCTGTTTTTT. It translates to CASRSSGELFF. Full variable domain (remainder filled in from reference TRBV7-2 and TRBJ2-2): GAGVSQSPSNKVTEKGKDVELRCDPISGHTALYWYRQSLGQGLEFLIYFQGNSAPDKSGLPSDRFSAERTGGSVSTLTIQRTQQEDSAVYLCASRSSGELFFGEGSRLTVL.

This rearrangement joins TRBV4-1 to TRBJ2-3, with D tentatively TRBD1 (5 bases). The V end lost 3 bases, the J end lost 1 base, and 11 bases lay between the germline ends. This CDR3 is built from 15 residues. Germline V gives CDR1 MGHRA, CDR2 YSYEKL. CDR3 in DNA: TGCGCCAGCAGCCATCCGGAACAGGGCACAGATACGCAGTATTTT. It codes for CASSHPEQGTDTQYF.